One T cell receptor beta chain is described in this entry. The multiple sclerosis control cohort comprised treatment-naive individuals presenting with stable or active relapsing-remitting disease. The record originates from a study of CD8 T cells in Susac syndrome. RNA, at roughly 0.45 to 1 ug, was reverse transcribed with random hexamers. TCRdb independently ran MiXCR on the immunoSEQ multiplex PCR reads; one entry per CDR3 protein. The table records about 180,000 distinct CDR3 sequences, 95% of them present only once. The sequence was obtained from a human donor with multiple sclerosis. Sequencing was performed on CD8+ T cells from PBMCs.

CDR3 sequence: CSARIRGTEAFF. The CDR3 DNA sequence: TGCAGTGCTAGAATCAGGGGGACTGAAGCTTTCTTT. The genes are TRBV20-1 and TRBJ1-1, with TRBD1 identical over 7 bases. Germline V gives CDR1 DFQATT, CDR2 SNEGSKA (reference sequence). CDR3 length: 12 amino acids. The trim removed 2 bases at V and 5 bases at J, leaving 2 bases unmatched.